The T cell receptor beta chain under discussion was sequenced for a study of T cell responses to AZD1222 COVID-19 vaccine. Study summary: Second-dose intervals near 4 or 12 weeks were combined. Study outcomes and limitations: Only a handful of AZD1222 recipients, more than five in all, had baseline seropositivity. Spike-specific TCR breadth and depth grew following two AZD1222 doses. The study reported that nearly half of spike-specific TCRs target unmutated variant regions.

Repertoires were generated with immunoSEQ multiplex PCR, while TCRdb's copy carries only in-frame clones and drops some. Of about 120,000 clones detected, almost 95% appear once; the ten largest clones hold around 1.7%. The CDR3 runs to 14 residues. Germline V CDR1 and CDR2: MNHNS, SASEGT. The V and J ends lost 5 bases and 11 bases respectively, with 22 bases between them. Points on this clone: Its antigen is not known.

This clonotype was obtained from an adult in good health. The specimen comprised peripheral blood, sampled on day 0 of AZD1222 vaccination. The chain joins TRBV6-1 to TRBJ2-7; TRBD2 might be the D (5 bases). The chain's CDR3 is CASSPPTRVAEKYF. The CDR3, as DNA: TGTGCCAGCAGTCCCCCTACTAGGGTGGCGGAGAAGTACTTC.